A selection of T cell receptor beta chains follows, all from one sample in a study of cytomegalovirus exposure and HLA in healthy donors. Profiling relied on immunoSEQ multiplex PCR, and the TCRdb table lists in-frame clones only, not all of them. The sample consists of some 130,000 clones, about three quarters of them appearing once. Input material: PBMCs. The receptors were sampled from a woman aged 40 to 49 in good health and CMV-seronegative. Each CDR3 is given with its conserved first and last residue. A D gene is named only where the DNA matches it firmly. Clone size is given for some rows only: seen once, a few or many times, or a class if the clone is expanded.

CDR3 protein	CDR3 DNA	V gene	clone size	D gene	J gene
CASSSSWTTSSYNEQFF	TGTGCCAGCAGCTCCTCGTGGACTACGAGCTCCTACAATGAGCAGTTCTTC	TRBV12-1	NA	NA	TRBJ2-1
CASTGGSGTYEQYF	TGTGCCAGCACCGGGGGTTCCGGGACCTACGAGCAGTACTTC	TRBV6-1	NA	NA	TRBJ2-7
CASSGGTSGYEQYF	TGTGCCAGCAGCGGCGGGACTAGCGGCTACGAGCAGTACTTC	TRBV7-6	NA	TRBD2	TRBJ2-7
CASSAFPGLAGEDTQYF	TGTGCCAGCAGTGCTTTTCCGGGACTAGCGGGAGAAGATACGCAGTATTTT	TRBV9	NA	TRBD2	TRBJ2-3
CAWSVQGYEQYF	TGTGCCTGGAGTGTACAGGGGTACGAGCAGTACTTC	TRBV30	NA	TRBD1	TRBJ2-7
CSVRRGSHGELFF	TGCAGCGTGCGCAGGGGATCCCACGGGGAGCTGTTTTTT	TRBV29-1	NA	NA	TRBJ2-2
CSVWDREGQPQHF	TGCAGCGTCTGGGACAGGGAGGGTCAGCCCCAGCATTTT	TRBV29-1	NA	TRBD1	TRBJ1-5
CASSVFLAASYNEQFF	TGTGCCAGCAGCGTATTCCTAGCGGCCTCCTACAATGAGCAGTTCTTC	TRBV9	NA	TRBD2	TRBJ2-1
CASSRRTGAYGYTF	TGTGCCAGCAGCCGTCGGACAGGGGCCTATGGCTACACCTTC	TRBV6-5	NA	TRBD1	TRBJ1-2
CASSPIRQGGFGYTF	TGTGCCAGCAGCCCGATCCGACAGGGAGGTTTCGGCTACACCTTC	TRBV11-2	NA	TRBD1	TRBJ1-2
CASSPRVTSGELFF	TGTGCCAGCAGCCCCCGGGTTACGTCCGGGGAGCTGTTTTTT	TRBV11-3	NA	NA	TRBJ2-2
CAISLGQRADTQYF	TGTGCCATCTCTCTCGGCCAGAGGGCAGATACGCAGTATTTT	TRBV10-3	NA	NA	TRBJ2-3
CASSLTEGTQYF	TGTGCCAGCAGCCTCACCGAGGGGACCCAGTACTTC	TRBV7-3	NA	NA	TRBJ2-5
CASRSQGADEQYF	TGTGCCAGCAGATCCCAGGGGGCGGACGAGCAGTACTTC	TRBV6-5	NA	TRBD1	TRBJ2-7
CASSVAGQGNTIYF	TGTGCCAGCAGCGTAGCAGGTCAGGGCAACACCATATATTTT	TRBV9	few	NA	TRBJ1-3
CASSLGTGEAFF	TGTGCCAGCAGTTTGGGGACAGGTGAAGCTTTCTTT	TRBV27	NA	TRBD1	TRBJ1-1
CASSRTTVSSTDTQYF	TGTGCCAGCAGCCGTACGACAGTGTCTAGCACAGATACGCAGTATTTT	TRBV28	NA	NA	TRBJ2-3
CASSLGTDPTRNSPLHF	TGTGCCAGCAGCCTGGGGACAGACCCTACCCGTAATTCACCCCTCCACTTT	TRBV5-4	NA	TRBD1	TRBJ1-6
CASSFLAEISYEQYF	TGTGCCAGCAGTTTTCTAGCGGAGATCTCCTACGAGCAGTACTTC	TRBV27	NA	TRBD2	TRBJ2-7
CAWSVKGGQPQHF	TGTGCCTGGAGTGTAAAAGGGGGCCAGCCCCAGCATTTT	TRBV30	NA	TRBD1	TRBJ1-5
CASSKRDTSYEQYF	TGTGCCAGCAGCAAAAGGGACACCTCCTACGAGCAGTACTTC	TRBV11-2	NA	NA	TRBJ2-7
CASSGDSRDNEQFF	TGCGCCAGCAGCGGGGACTCCAGGGACAATGAGCAGTTCTTC	TRBV5-1	NA	NA	TRBJ2-1
CASSLARTGTTNTEAFF	TGTGCCAGCAGCTTAGCTCGTACAGGGACTACGAACACTGAAGCTTTCTTT	TRBV13	NA	NA	TRBJ1-1
CASSPVYYNEQFF	TGTGCCAGCAGCCCCGTTTACTACAATGAGCAGTTCTTC	TRBV11-2	NA	NA	TRBJ2-1
CASSPQTGELFF	TGTGCCAGTAGTCCCCAGACCGGGGAGCTGTTTTTT	TRBV19	once	NA	TRBJ2-2
CATRGPGTDTQYF	TGTGCCACCCGGGGTCCTGGCACAGATACGCAGTATTTT	TRBV19	NA	NA	TRBJ2-3
CASSDIAGGPETQYF	TGCGCCAGCAGTGACATAGCGGGAGGGCCGGAGACCCAGTACTTC	TRBV10-1	NA	TRBD2	TRBJ2-5
CASSPRDRRSYSNQPQHF	TGTGCCAGCAGTCCCCGGGACAGGAGGAGTTATAGCAATCAGCCCCAGCATTTT	TRBV27	NA	TRBD1	TRBJ1-5
CATQGQLLLTSGRATDTQYF	TGTGCCACTCAAGGACAGCTGCTGTTGACTAGCGGGAGGGCCACAGATACGCAGTATTTT	TRBV27	NA	TRBD2	TRBJ2-3
CASTLDRVAYGYTF	TGTGCCAGCACCTTAGACAGGGTGGCCTATGGCTACACCTTC	TRBV28	NA	TRBD1	TRBJ1-2
CARSYRTGTSIAKNIQYF	TGTGCCAGAAGCTACCGGACAGGGACAAGTATAGCCAAAAACATTCAGTACTTC	TRBV5-3	NA	TRBD1	TRBJ2-4
CASSPQVGTGRDETQYF	TGTGCCAGCAGCCCCCAGGTCGGGACAGGGAGGGATGAGACCCAGTACTTC	TRBV4-2	NA	TRBD1	TRBJ2-5
CASSIEVAGNDNEQFF	TGTGCCAGTAGTATCGAAGTAGCGGGAAACGACAATGAGCAGTTCTTC	TRBV19	NA	TRBD2	TRBJ2-1
CASSPGGASGVQETQYF	TGCGCCAGCAGCCCTGGGGGGGCTAGCGGGGTTCAAGAGACCCAGTACTTC	TRBV5-1	NA	TRBD2	TRBJ2-5
CASSYSPTGERNSQYF	TGTGCCAGCAGTTACTCCCCCACAGGGGAGAGGAACAGTCAGTACTTC	TRBV6-5	NA	TRBD1	TRBJ2-4
CASSVSSGASTDTQYF	TGTGCCAGCAGTGTCTCTAGCGGGGCTAGCACAGATACGCAGTATTTT	TRBV6-1	NA	TRBD2	TRBJ2-3
CASFSGTVNTGELFF	TGTGCCAGCTTCTCCGGGACAGTGAACACCGGGGAGCTGTTTTTT	TRBV27	NA	TRBD1	TRBJ2-2
CASSQESGPLSGANGLTF	TGCGCCAGCAGCCAAGAGTCAGGGCCTCTCTCTGGGGCCAACGGCCTGACTTTC	TRBV4-1	NA	NA	TRBJ2-6
CASSISHGGNTEAFF	TGTGCCAGTAGTATTTCTCACGGGGGGAACACTGAAGCTTTCTTT	TRBV19	NA	NA	TRBJ1-1